This TCR beta chain emerged from a study of blood T cells in healthy people across ages. In the case of this clonotype: What it binds is not known.

Notes on the study in general: The CMV status of each donor remained undetermined, and this could have confounded shifts in expanded clonotypes. PBMCs went unsorted, and a conclusive naive versus antigen-experienced comparison was therefore prevented.

With 7 bases clipped from V and 7 bases from J, the junction kept 10 bases outside the gene matches. CDR3 length: 14 residues. Germline V lookup: CDR1 KGHDR, CDR2 SFDVKD. The use of a sample-barcoded 5' primer and a J-beta primer mix characterized a second PCR of roughly 6 to 11 cycles. Each cDNA molecule, via a template-switch adaptor with 12 random nucleotides, was tagged. Via MiXCR, TCRdb re-called the 5' RACE reads, giving one row per CDR3 protein. The sample yields approximately 730,000 distinct CDR3 sequences, about 40% seen once. Isolation yielded PBMCs, at least 7 million per sample, in every case.

Source material: blood. This chain joins TRBV24-1 and TRBJ2-5; 8 bases match TRBD1. The sequence came from a woman aged 55 to 70 in good health. As DNA, the CDR3 is TGTGCCACCAGCGAAGACAGGGGCATGGGGACCCAGTACTTC. This gives the protein CATSEDRGMGTQYF.